Each of the 12 T cell receptor beta chains below was sequenced from the same sample in a study of OX40 agonist ivuxolimab in advanced cancers. Data came from immunoSEQ multiplex PCR; TCRdb stores just in-frame clones and leaves some out. There are fewer than 70,000 clones in the sample; approximately 82% occur only once, and 2.4% lies in the top ten. The material sequenced was CD4+ or CD8+ T cells sorted from blood, taken in a trial of the OX40 agonist ivuxolimab. These TCRs come from an adult with an advanced solid tumor such as melanoma, head and neck, liver or kidney cancer.

The rearrangement uses TRBV10-3 and TRBJ2-5; D call uncertain. The length of the CDR3 is 13 residues. Trimming took off 3 bases at V and 4 bases at J, with 9 bases between the two ends. Per the germline V gene, CDR1 is ENHRY and CDR2 is SYGVKD. The CDR3 region has the DNA TGTGCCATCAGTGATTCGGCTCCAGAGACCCAGTACTTC. The encoded protein is CAISDSAPETQYF.

The rearrangement uses TRBV6-5 and TRBJ1-2; 7 bases line up with TRBD1. Per the germline V gene, CDR1 is MNHEY and CDR2 is SVGAGI. The CDR3 totals 15 residues. After removal of 6 bases from V and 3 bases from J, the junction contained 10 bases not matched to a gene. The CDR3 region has the DNA TGTGCCAGCAGCTCCCAGGGGGGGAATTACTATGGCTACACCTTC. This gives the protein CASSSQGGNYYGYTF.

The chain employs TRBV11-2 and TRBJ1-3; D ambiguous. CDR1 and CDR2 (germline): SGHAT, FQNNGV. CDR3 length equals 17 residues. The V and J ends lost 5 bases and 0 bases respectively, with 17 bases between them. CDR3 sequence: CASSNPVGGDSGNTIYF. The CDR3 DNA is TGTGCCAGCAGCAATCCGGTCGGCGGAGACTCTGGAAACACCATATATTTT.

The genes are TRBV5-4 and TRBJ2-1; 7 nucleotides line up with TRBD2. The V and J ends lost 7 bases and 5 bases, in that order; junction bases with no gene match: 6. Germline V CDR1 and CDR2: SGHNT, YYREEE (reference sequence). The CDR3 length is 13 residues. This CDR3 is CASAGDLNNEQFF. CDR3 sequence (DNA): TGTGCCAGCGCGGGGGACCTTAACAATGAGCAGTTCTTC.

The chain carries TRBV10-2 and TRBJ2-3, with unresolved D. Per the germline V gene, CDR1 is WSHSY and CDR2 is SAAADI. The CDR3 runs to 15 residues. Trimming left V 0 bases short and J 0 bases short, with 7 bases between. The CDR3 loop reads CASSESGVSTDTQYF. The CDR3 DNA follows: TGCGCCAGCAGTGAGTCTGGGGTTAGCACAGATACGCAGTATTTT.

V is TRBV5-1 and J is TRBJ1-2, with D possibly being TRBD1 (5 bases). The CDR3 extends over 13 amino acids. Per the germline V gene, CDR1 is SGHRS and CDR2 is YFSETQ. The V end was cut by 5 bases, the J end by 4 bases, with 12 bases between. CDR3 region: CASSQGGSYGYTF. CDR3 in DNA: TGCGCCAGCAGTCAGGGTGGGAGCTATGGCTACACCTTC. The full variable domain, in which reference TRBV5-1 and TRBJ1-2 provide the parts outside the CDR3, is KAGVTQTPRYLIKTRGQQVTLSCSPISGHRSVSWYQQTPGQGLQFLFEYFSETQRNKGNFPGRFSGRQFSNSRSEMNVSTLELGDSALYLCASSQGGSYGYTFGSGTRLTVV.

Remarks on this clone: An end of the junction does not agree with germline; a read error may underlie this. V gene TRBV9 combines with J gene TRBJ2-7; D is possibly TRBD2 (6 bases). The CDR3 length is 13 residues. Germline V lookup: CDR1 SGDLS, CDR2 YYNGEE. The CDR3 nucleotides read TGTGCCGGCAGCGTAGGAGGGGCCTACGAGCAGTACTTC. This translates into CAGSVGGAYEQYF.

This chain links TRBV5-5 with TRBJ1-2; D perhaps matches TRBD1 (5 bases). The V gene lost 6 bases and the J gene lost 1 base, with 19 bases spanning the gap. This CDR3 comprises 16 residues. Germline CDR1 SGHKS, CDR2 YYEKEE (reference sequence). The CDR3 nucleotides are TGTGCCAGCATTTCTACGCAGGGAGGAGTTAACTATGGCTACACCTTC. It translates to CASISTQGGVNYGYTF.

The V call is TRBV2, the J call TRBJ1-6; TRBD1 might be the D (6 bases). With 7 bases removed from V and 7 bases from J, the gap between germline ends came to 14 bases. The V gene's germline CDR1 is SNHLY and CDR2 FYNNEI. This CDR3 comprises 14 residues. CDR3 loop: CASKIQGRNSPLHF. The CDR3 DNA reads as TGTGCCAGCAAGATACAGGGACGGAATTCACCCCTCCACTTT. Supplemented by reference TRBV2 and TRBJ1-6, the full variable domain reads EPEVTQTPSHQVTQMGQEVILRCVPISNHLYFYWYRQILGQKVEFLVSFYNNEISEKSEIFDDQFSVERPDGSNFTLKIRSTKLEDSAMYFCASKIQGRNSPLHFGNGTRLTVT.

This chain joins TRBV15 and TRBJ1-3, with D perhaps TRBD1 (5 bases). The CDR3 loop spans 16 amino acids. V shed 1 base and J shed 4 bases, with 14 bases lying between them. Per germline, CDR1 LNHNV and CDR2 YYDKDF (reference sequence). CDR3 amino acids: CATSRGNQGAGNTIYF. CDR3 in DNA: TGTGCCACCAGCAGAGGGAATCAAGGGGCCGGAAACACCATATATTTT.

This clone was detected only once. The rearrangement links TRBV5-1 to TRBJ1-2; 8 bases match TRBD1. The CDR3 covers 15 residues. Germline CDR1 reads SGHRS; CDR2 reads YFSETQ. V lost 4 bases, J lost 3 bases, and 8 bases stayed unmatched. The CDR3 region has the DNA TGCGCCAGCAGCCCGGGACAGGTTCCTGACTATGGCTACACCTTC. Protein sequence: CASSPGQVPDYGYTF.

This rearrangement joins TRBV6-5 to TRBJ1-5; no reliable D call. Germline lookup yields CDR1 MNHEY and CDR2 SVGAGI. This CDR3 contains 13 residues. Between the trimmed V and J ends, which lost 8 bases and 3 bases, there was a span of 11 bases. The CDR3 sequence: CASGGNNNQPQHF. The DNA of the CDR3 is TGTGCCAGCGGCGGGAATAACAATCAGCCCCAGCATTTT.